The clone carrying this T cell receptor beta chain showed up just a few times. These data belong to a study of response to subunit inactivated influenza vaccine. The germline V gene encodes CDR1 DFQATT and CDR2 SNEGSKA (reference sequence). The CDR3 consists of 14 residues. Trimming removed 0 bases from V and 6 bases from J, with 12 bases in between. A single record per CDR3 protein comes from TCRdb applying MiXCR to the RT-PCR reads. The repertoire has about 570,000 distinct CDR3 sequences, 10% to 12% of them found once; the top ten carry approximately 11%. These same data were also listed under a study on T cells expressing NK-cell markers. This second study says: The authors generated TCR beta cDNA through 5'RACE template switching with UMIs. Repertoire data for TCR beta were derived from sorted T cells (CD3+CD56+NKG2C+, CD3+CD56+NKG2C- and CD3+CD56-NKG2C+). Among eight sequenced donors, seven carried HCMV seropositivity while one was seronegative. One observes that, in a few donors, these clonotypes were also the leading ones within the CD3+CD56-NKG2C+ fraction.

The TCR originated in a man aged 45 to 65 who received an inactivated influenza vaccine. The sample was PBMCs from blood, taken on the day of vaccination. The J gene is TRBJ1-5, the V gene TRBV20-1; maybe TRBD1 (5 bases). CDR3 nucleotides: TGCAGTGCTAGAGATTCGAGGGGAGCTCAGCCCCAGCATTTT. Amino acids: CSARDSRGAQPQHF.